This record covers a single TCR beta chain. Both 60 Vbeta primers and 13 Jbeta primers went into the PCR. Libraries were prepared by immunoSEQ multiplex PCR; TCRdb keeps only in-frame clonotypes and omits some of them. The sample lists 200,000 to 250,000 clones, around 85% occurring once. The junction had 0 bases not matched to a gene; V was cut back by 6 bases and J by 4 bases. The CDR3 is 13 amino acids. The germline CDR1 and CDR2 sequences are MNHEY and SMNVEV (reference sequence). The data are from a study of cytomegalovirus exposure and HLA in healthy donors. Sequenced material: PBMCs. This chain links TRBV27 with TRBJ2-3, with 11 bases matching TRBD2. The clonotype comes from a human donor in good health. CDR3 coding DNA: TGTGCCAGCAGACTAGCGGGAGCAGATACGCAGTATTTT. Translation: CASRLAGADTQYF.